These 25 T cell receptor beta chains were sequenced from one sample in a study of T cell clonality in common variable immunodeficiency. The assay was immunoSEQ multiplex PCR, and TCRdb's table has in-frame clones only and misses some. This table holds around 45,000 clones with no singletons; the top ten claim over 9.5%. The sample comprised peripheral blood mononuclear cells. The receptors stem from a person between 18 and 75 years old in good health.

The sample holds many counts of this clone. CDR3 bases read: TGTGCCAGCAGTGGCGGCAGGGGAGGTTATCAGCCC. It is translated as CASSGGRGGYQP. The entire CDR3 reads CASSGGRGGYQPQHF. The chain uses TRBV2 and TRBJ1-5; maybe TRBD1 (6 bases). The missing CDR3 end, 3 residues past where the read stops, is filled in from the germline J gene. The CDR3 consists of 15 residues. From germline, CDR1 is SNHLY and CDR2 FYNNEI. V was cut by 4 bases and J by 5 bases, with 15 bases left in between.

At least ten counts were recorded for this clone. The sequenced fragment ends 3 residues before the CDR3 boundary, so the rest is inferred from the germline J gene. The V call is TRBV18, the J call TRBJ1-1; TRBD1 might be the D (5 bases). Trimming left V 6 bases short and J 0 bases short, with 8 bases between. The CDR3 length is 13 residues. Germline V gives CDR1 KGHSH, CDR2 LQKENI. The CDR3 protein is CASSKDMNTEAFF. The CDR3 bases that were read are TGTGCCAGCTCGAAGGACATGAACACTGAA.

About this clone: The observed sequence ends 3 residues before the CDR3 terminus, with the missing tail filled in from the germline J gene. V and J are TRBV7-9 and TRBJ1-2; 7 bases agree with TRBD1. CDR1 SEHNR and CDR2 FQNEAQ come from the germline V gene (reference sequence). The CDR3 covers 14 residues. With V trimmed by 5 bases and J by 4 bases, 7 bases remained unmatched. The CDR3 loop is CASSALGDSYGYTF. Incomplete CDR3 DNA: TGTGCCAGCAGCGCATTGGGGGACAGCTATGGC.

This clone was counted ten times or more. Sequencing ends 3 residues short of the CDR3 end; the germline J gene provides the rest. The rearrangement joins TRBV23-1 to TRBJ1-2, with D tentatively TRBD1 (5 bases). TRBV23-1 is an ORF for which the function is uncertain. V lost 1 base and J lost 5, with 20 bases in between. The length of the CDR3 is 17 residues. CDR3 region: CASSQWALGRETYGYTF. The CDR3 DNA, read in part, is TGCGCCAGCAGTCAATGGGCCCTCGGCAGGGAGACATATGGC.

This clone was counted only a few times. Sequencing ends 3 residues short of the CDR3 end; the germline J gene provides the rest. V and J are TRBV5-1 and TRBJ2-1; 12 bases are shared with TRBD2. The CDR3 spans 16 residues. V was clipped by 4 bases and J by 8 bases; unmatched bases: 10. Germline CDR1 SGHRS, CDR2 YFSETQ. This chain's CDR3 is CASSNSPGLAGHEQFF. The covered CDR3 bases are TGCGCCAGCAGCAACTCACCGGGACTAGCGGGCCATGAG.

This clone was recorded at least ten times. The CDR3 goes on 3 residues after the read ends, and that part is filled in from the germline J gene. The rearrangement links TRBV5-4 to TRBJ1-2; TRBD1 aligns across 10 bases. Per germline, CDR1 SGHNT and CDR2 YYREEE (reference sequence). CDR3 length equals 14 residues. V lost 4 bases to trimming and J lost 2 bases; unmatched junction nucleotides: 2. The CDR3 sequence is CASSAGQGNYGYTF. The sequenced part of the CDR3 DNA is TGTGCCAGCAGCGCGGGACAGGGGAACTATGGC.

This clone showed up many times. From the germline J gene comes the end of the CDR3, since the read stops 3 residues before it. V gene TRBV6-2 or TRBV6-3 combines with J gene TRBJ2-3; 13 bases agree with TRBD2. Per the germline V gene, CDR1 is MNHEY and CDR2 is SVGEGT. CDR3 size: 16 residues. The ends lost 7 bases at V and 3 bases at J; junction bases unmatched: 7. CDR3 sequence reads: CASTDGLAGVTDTQYF. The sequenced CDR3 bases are TGTGCCAGCACCGACGGACTAGCGGGAGTGACAGATACG.

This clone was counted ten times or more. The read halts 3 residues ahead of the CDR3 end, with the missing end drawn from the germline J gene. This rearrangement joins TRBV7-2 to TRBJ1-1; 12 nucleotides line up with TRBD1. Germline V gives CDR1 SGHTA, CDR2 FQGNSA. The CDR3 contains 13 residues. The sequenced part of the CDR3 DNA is TGTGCCAGCAGCGGGGACAGGGGGCAACGA. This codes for CASSGDRGQR. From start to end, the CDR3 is CASSGDRGQRAFF.

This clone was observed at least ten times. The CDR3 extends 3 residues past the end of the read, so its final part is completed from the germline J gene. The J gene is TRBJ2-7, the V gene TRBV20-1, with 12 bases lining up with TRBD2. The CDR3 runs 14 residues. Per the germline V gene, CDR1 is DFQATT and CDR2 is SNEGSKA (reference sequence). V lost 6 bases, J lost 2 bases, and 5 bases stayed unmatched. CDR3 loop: CSAATSGGTYEQYF. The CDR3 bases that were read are TGCAGTGCCGCCACTAGCGGGGGGACCTACGAG.

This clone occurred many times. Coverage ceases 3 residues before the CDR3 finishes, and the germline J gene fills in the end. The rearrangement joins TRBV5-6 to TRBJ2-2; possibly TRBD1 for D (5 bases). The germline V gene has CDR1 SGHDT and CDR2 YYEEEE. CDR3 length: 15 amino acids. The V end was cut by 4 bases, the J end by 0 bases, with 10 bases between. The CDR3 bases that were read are TGTGCCAGCAGCCGAGGACAATCGAACACCGGGGAG. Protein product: CASSRGQSNTGE. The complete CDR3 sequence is CASSRGQSNTGELFF.

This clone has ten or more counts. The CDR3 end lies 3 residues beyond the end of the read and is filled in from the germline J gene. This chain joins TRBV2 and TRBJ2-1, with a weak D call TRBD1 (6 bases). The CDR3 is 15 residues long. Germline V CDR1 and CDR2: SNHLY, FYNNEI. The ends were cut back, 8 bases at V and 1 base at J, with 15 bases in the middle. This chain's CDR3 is CASCQRTDSYNEQFF. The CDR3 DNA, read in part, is TGTGCCAGCTGCCAGAGGACAGATTCCTACAATGAG.

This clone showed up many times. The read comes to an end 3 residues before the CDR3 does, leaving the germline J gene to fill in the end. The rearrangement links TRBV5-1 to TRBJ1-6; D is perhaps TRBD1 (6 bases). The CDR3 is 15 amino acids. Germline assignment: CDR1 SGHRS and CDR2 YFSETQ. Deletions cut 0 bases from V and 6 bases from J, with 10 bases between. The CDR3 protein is CASSLVDSRNSPLHF. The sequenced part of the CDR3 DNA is TGCGCCAGCAGCTTGGTGGACAGCCGTAATTCACCC.

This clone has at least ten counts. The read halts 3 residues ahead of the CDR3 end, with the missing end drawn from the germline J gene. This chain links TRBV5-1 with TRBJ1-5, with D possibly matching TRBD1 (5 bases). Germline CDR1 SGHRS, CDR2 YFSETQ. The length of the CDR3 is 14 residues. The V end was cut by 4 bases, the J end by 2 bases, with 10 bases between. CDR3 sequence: CASSRRGGNQPQHF. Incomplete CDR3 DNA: TGCGCCAGCAGCAGGCGGGGGGGCAATCAGCCC.

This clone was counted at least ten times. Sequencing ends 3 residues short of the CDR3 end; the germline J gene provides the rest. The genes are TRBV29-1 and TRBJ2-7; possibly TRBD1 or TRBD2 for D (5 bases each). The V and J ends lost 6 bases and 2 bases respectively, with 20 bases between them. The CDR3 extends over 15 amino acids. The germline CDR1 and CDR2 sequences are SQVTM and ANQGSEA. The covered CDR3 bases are TGCAGCGTCCCCATGTATATTAGGGGAGCCTACGAG. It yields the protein CSVPMYIRGAYE. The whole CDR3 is CSVPMYIRGAYEQYF.

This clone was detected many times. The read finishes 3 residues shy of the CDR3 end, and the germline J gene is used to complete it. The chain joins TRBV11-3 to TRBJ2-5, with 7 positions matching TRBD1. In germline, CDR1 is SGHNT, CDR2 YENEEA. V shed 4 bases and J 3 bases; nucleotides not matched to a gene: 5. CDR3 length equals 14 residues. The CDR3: CASSSPTGEETQYF. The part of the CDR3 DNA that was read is TGTGCCAGCAGCTCTCCAACAGGGGAAGAGACC.

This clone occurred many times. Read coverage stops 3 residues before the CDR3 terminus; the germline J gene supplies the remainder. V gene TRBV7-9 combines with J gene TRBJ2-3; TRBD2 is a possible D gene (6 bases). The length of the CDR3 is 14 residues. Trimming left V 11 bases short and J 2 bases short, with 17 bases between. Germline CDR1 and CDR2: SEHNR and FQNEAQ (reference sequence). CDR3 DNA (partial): TGTGCCCTTTCGGCAGGGAGGATCACAGATACG. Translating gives CALSAGRITDT. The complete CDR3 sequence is CALSAGRITDTQYF.

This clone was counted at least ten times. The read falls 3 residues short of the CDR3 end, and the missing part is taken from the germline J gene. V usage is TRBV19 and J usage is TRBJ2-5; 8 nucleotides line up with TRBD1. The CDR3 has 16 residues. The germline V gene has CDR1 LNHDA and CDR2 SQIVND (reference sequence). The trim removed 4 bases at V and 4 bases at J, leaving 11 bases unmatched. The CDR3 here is CASSSNDRGRRETQYF. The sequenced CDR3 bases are TGTGCCAGTAGTAGTAACGACAGGGGTCGAAGAGAGACC.

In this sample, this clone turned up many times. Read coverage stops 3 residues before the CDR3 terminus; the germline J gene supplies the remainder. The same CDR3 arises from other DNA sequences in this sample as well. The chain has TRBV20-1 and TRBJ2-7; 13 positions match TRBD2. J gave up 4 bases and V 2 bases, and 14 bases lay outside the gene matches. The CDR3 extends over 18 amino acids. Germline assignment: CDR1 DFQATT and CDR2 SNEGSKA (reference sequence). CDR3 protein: CSARRTSGSLGRGYEQYF. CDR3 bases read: TGCAGTGCTAGACGGACTAGCGGGAGTCTCGGAAGGGGATACGAG.

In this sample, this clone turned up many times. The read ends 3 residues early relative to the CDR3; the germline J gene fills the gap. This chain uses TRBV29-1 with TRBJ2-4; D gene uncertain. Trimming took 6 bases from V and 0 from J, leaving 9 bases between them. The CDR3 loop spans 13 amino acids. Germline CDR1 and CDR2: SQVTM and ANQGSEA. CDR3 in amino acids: CSVGFVAKNIQYF. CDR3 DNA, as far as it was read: TGCAGCGTGGGCTTCGTAGCCAAAAACATT.

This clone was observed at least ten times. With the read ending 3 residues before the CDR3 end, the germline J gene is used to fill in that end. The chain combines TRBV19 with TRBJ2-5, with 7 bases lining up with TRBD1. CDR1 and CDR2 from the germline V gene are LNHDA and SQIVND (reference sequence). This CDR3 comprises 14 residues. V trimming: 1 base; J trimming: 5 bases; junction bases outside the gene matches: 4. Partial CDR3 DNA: TGTGCCAGTAGTATAGGACAGGGTCGGGAGACC. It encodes CASSIGQGRET. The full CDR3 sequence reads CASSIGQGRETQYF.

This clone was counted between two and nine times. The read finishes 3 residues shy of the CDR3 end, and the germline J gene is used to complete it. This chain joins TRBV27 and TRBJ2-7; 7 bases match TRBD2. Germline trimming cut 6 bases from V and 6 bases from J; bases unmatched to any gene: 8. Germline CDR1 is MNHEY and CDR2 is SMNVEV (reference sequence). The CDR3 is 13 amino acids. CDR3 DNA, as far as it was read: TGTGCCAGCAGGGTTGGGAGGGGCGGCGAG. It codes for CASRVGRGGE. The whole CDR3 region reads CASRVGRGGEQYF.

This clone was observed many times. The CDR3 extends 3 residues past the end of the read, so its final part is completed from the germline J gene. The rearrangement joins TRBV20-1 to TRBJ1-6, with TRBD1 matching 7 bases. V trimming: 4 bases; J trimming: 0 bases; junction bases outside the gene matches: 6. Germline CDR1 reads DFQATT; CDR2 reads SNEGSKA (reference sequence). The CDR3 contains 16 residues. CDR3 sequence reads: CSAIRDSSSYNSPLHF. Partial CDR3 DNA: TGCAGTGCTATCCGGGACAGTAGCTCCTATAATTCACCC.

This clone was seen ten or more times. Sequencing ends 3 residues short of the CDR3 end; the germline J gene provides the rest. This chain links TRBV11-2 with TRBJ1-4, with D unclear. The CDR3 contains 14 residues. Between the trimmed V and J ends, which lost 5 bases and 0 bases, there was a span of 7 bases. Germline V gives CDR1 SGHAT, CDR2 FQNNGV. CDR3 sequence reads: CASSPTTTNEKLFF. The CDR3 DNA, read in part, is TGTGCCAGCAGCCCAACAACAACTAATGAAAAA.

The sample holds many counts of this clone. The CDR3 reads CASRERSGNTIYF. The DNA read from the CDR3 is TGTGCCAGCAGGGAGCGGTCTGGAAACACC. The chain recombines TRBV7-6 with TRBJ1-3; D call uncertain. The DNA ends 3 residues before the CDR3 does, and the rest of the CDR3 is filled in from the germline J gene. The CDR3 extends over 13 amino acids. V gave up 6 bases and J gave up 1 base, with 7 bases separating them. Germline CDR1 is SGHVS and CDR2 is FNYEAQ.

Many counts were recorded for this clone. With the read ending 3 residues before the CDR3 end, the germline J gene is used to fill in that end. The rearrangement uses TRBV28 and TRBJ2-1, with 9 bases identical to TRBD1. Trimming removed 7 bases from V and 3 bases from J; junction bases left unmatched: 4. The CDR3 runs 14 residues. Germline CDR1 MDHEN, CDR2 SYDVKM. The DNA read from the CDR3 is TGTGCCAGCAATTCGGGACAGGGCTACAATGAG. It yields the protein CASNSGQGYNE. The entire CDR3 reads CASNSGQGYNEQFF.